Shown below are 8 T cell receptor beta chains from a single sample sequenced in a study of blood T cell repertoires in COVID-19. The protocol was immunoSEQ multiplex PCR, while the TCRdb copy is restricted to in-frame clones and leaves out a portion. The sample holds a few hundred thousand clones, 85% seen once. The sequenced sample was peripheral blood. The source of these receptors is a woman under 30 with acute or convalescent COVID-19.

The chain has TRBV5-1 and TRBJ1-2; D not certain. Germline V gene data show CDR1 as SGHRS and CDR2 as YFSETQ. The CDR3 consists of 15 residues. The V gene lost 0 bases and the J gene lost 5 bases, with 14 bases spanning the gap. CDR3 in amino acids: CASSLGGVTQYGYTF. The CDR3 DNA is TGCGCCAGCAGCTTGGGAGGAGTCACACAATATGGCTACACCTTC.

CDR3 coding DNA: TGTGCCAGCAGTCCAGGAGGCACTGAAGCTTTCTTT. Translation: CASSPGGTEAFF. The chain couples TRBV12-3 or TRBV12-4 to TRBJ1-1; D uncertain. This CDR3 contains 12 residues. V shed 5 bases and J shed 4 bases, with 8 bases lying between them.

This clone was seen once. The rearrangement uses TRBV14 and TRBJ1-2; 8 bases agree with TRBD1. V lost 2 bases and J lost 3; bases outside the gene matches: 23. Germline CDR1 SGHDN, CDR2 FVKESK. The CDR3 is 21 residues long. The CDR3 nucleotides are TGTGCCAGCAGCCAAAACCACATGGGACCTATGACGGACAGGGAGGACTATGGCTACACCTTC. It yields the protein CASSQNHMGPMTDREDYGYTF.

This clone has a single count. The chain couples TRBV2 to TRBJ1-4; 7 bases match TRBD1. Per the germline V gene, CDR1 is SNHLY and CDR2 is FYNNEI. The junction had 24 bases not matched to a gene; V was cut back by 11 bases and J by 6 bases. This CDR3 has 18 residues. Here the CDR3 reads CAVSFSEGQPSSYEKLFF. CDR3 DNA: TGTGCCGTCAGCTTTTCGGAGGGACAGCCATCGTCATATGAAAAACTGTTTTTT. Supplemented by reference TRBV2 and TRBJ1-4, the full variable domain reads EPEVTQTPSHQVTQMGQEVILRCVPISNHLYFYWYRQILGQKVEFLVSFYNNEISEKSEIFDDQFSVERPDGSNFTLKIRSTKLEDSAMYFCAVSFSEGQPSSYEKLFFGSGTQLSVL.

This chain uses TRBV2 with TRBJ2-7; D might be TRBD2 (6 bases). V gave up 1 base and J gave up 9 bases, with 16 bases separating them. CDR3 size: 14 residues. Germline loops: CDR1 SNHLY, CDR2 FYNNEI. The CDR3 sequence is CASSEGVDGGGQYF. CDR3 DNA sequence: TGTGCCAGCAGTGAAGGGGTTGACGGGGGAGGGCAGTACTTC.

The CDR3 loop reads CASSNQGGSGNGYTF. The CDR3 DNA reads as TGTGCCAGCAGTAACCAGGGAGGGTCGGGTAATGGCTACACCTTC. The genes are TRBV6-6 and TRBJ1-2, with D perhaps matching TRBD1 (5 bases). The CDR3 extends over 15 amino acids. Germline assignment: CDR1 MNHNY and CDR2 SVGAGI (reference sequence). The V and J ends lost 5 bases and 6 bases respectively, with 19 bases between them.

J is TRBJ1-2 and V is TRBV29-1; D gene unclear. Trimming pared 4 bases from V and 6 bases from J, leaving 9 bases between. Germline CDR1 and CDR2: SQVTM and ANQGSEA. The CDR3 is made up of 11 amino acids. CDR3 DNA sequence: TGCAGCGTTGTTGTATCCGATGGCTACACCTTC. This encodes CSVVVSDGYTF.

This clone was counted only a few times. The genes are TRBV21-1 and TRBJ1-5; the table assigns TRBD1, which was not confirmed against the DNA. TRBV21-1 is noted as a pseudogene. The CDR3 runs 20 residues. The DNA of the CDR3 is TGTGCCAGCAGCAAAGCTAGGAACAGGGGTTATAGCAATAGCAATCAGCCCCAGCATTTT. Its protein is CASSKARNRGYSNSNQPQHF.